The 30 T cell receptor beta chains below come from one sample, sequenced in a study of T cell changes during pregnancy in multiple sclerosis. Profiled with immunoSEQ multiplex PCR; TCRdb holds only in-frame clones, not every one. The profile shows over 70,000 clones, 90% to 95% of them singletons. The sample in question was peripheral blood, obtained in the third trimester of pregnancy. All receptors come from a female donor with multiple sclerosis, enrolled in a pregnancy study.

The chain uses TRBV29-1 and TRBJ2-7, with TRBD2 identical over 8 bases. This CDR3 region has 14 residues. CDR1 and CDR2 (germline): SQVTM, ANQGSEA. The trim removed 4 bases at V and 3 bases at J, leaving 8 bases unmatched. This CDR3 reads CSVAPGTSSYEQYF. The CDR3 region has the DNA TGCAGCGTTGCCCCCGGGACTAGTAGCTACGAGCAGTACTTC.

The rearrangement uses TRBV9 and TRBJ2-3, with 8 bases fitting TRBD2. The CDR3 covers 15 residues. Germline CDR1 is SGDLS and CDR2 is YYNGEE. J was trimmed by 2 bases and V by 1 base; bases with no gene match: 3. CDR3 DNA: TGTGCCAGCAGCGTACAACTAGCGGCCACAGATACGCAGTATTTT. Translating gives CASSVQLAATDTQYF.

The chain carries TRBV9 and TRBJ2-2; 8 bases fit TRBD2. The CDR3 is made up of 15 amino acids. The junction had 1 base not matched to a gene; V was cut back by 1 base and J by 2 bases. CDR1 is SGDLS, CDR2 YYNGEE, per germline. The CDR3 coding sequence is TGTGCCAGCAGCGTACGGGAGGGAAACACCGGGGAGCTGTTTTTT. As protein: CASSVREGNTGELFF.

This chain uses TRBV5-1 with TRBJ2-5, with a weak D call TRBD1 (6 bases). Looked up from germline, CDR1 is SGHRS and CDR2 is YFSETQ. This CDR3 has 17 amino acids. Trimming took off 4 bases at V and 1 base at J, with 20 bases between the two ends. CDR3 region: CASSHPDRYLLQETQYF. The CDR3 DNA follows: TGCGCCAGCAGCCACCCAGACAGGTACCTTCTCCAAGAGACCCAGTACTTC.

This rearrangement joins TRBV29-1 to TRBJ2-1, with D hard to call. Trimming took off 7 bases at V and 8 bases at J, with 15 bases between the two ends. The CDR3 covers 12 residues. Germline V CDR1 and CDR2: SQVTM, ANQGSEA. For the CDR3, the DNA is TGCAGCGCCCTACCTCGGGTTGATGAGCAGTTCTTC. Protein: CSALPRVDEQFF.

The rearrangement uses TRBV18 and TRBJ2-2; possibly TRBD1 for D (6 bases). The CDR3 is 14 amino acids. V lost 8 bases to trimming and J lost 4 bases, with 14 bases between them. Germline V gives CDR1 KGHSH, CDR2 LQKENI. The CDR3 sequence: CASTRDTPTGELFF. DNA for the CDR3: TGTGCCAGCACCCGGGACACCCCCACCGGGGAGCTGTTTTTT.

The chain employs TRBV6-5 and TRBJ2-1; a weak D match, TRBD1 (6 bases). V shed 6 bases and J shed 1 base, with 13 bases lying between them. This CDR3 comprises 15 residues. Germline V gives CDR1 MNHEY, CDR2 SVGAGI. The CDR3 region has the DNA TGTGCCAGCAGGCGGACAGCCCCGTCCTACAATGAGCAGTTCTTC. Its protein is CASRRTAPSYNEQFF.

This clone showed up just once. The CDR3 bases are TGTGCCAGCAGTGAAGGGACAGGCCCACCCTACGAGCAGTACTTC. Amino acids: CASSEGTGPPYEQYF. This rearrangement joins TRBV2 to TRBJ2-7, with TRBD1 identical over 7 bases. The CDR3 is 15 amino acids. J was trimmed by 2 bases and V by 1 base; bases with no gene match: 5. Per germline, CDR1 SNHLY and CDR2 FYNNEI.

This chain uses TRBV5-8 with TRBJ1-5, with a possible D match to TRBD1 (6 bases). Trimming removed 2 bases at V and 6 bases at J, with 15 bases between. The CDR3 totals 15 residues. CDR1 and CDR2 from the germline V gene are SGHTS and YDEGEE. The CDR3 sequence: CASSFWQGISQPQHF. CDR3 DNA: TGTGCCAGCAGCTTTTGGCAGGGGATAAGTCAGCCCCAGCATTTT.

The rearrangement joins TRBV7-7 to TRBJ2-5, with 8 bases lining up with TRBD2. The germline CDR1 and CDR2 sequences are SSHAT and FNYEAQ (reference sequence). V was clipped by 5 bases and J by 5 bases; unmatched bases: 7. CDR3 length equals 14 residues. The CDR3 nucleotides are TGTGCCAGCAGCCGTAGGGGGACTAGGGAGACCCAGTACTTC. Translation: CASSRRGTRETQYF.

The chain combines TRBV4-1 with TRBJ2-7; the D gene is possibly TRBD2 (5 bases). Germline CDR1 is MGHRA and CDR2 is YSYEKL. Trimming pared 3 bases from V and 6 bases from J, leaving 18 bases between. The CDR3 runs to 15 residues. CDR3 bases: TGCGCCAGCAGCCACGGGTGGGCCGAGGGAGCCGAGCAGTACTTC. Protein product: CASSHGWAEGAEQYF.

This chain links TRBV5-5 with TRBJ1-2; TRBD1 agrees at 9 bases. This CDR3 comprises 17 residues. The ends lost 0 bases at V and 0 bases at J; junction bases unmatched: 6. Germline CDR1 SGHKS, CDR2 YYEKEE (reference sequence). CDR3 nucleotide sequence: TGTGCCAGCAGCTTGGTGACAGGGGGAGGGGCTAACTATGGCTACACCTTC. Amino acid sequence: CASSLVTGGGANYGYTF. Looking up the rest from reference TRBV5-5 and TRBJ1-2 gives the full variable domain: DAGVTQSPTHLIKTRGQQVTLRCSPISGHKSVSWYQQVLGQGPQFIFQYYEKEERGRGNFPDRFSARQFPNYSSELNVNALLLGDSALYLCASSLVTGGGANYGYTFGSGTRLTVV.

This chain links TRBV11-1 with TRBJ2-6; 11 bases agree with TRBD1. Germline V gene lookup returns CDR1 SGHAT and CDR2 FQDESV (reference sequence). V lost 5 bases and J lost 2; bases outside the gene matches: 5. The CDR3 is 17 residues long. CDR3 amino acids: CASSGQGAFTGANVLTF. The CDR3 region has the DNA TGTGCCAGCAGCGGACAGGGGGCTTTTACTGGGGCCAACGTCCTGACTTTC.

The chain links TRBV5-1 to TRBJ2-7, with TRBD1 identical over 8 bases. J gave up 5 bases and V 1 base, and 8 bases lay outside the gene matches. Germline-derived CDR1 and CDR2 are SGHRS and YFSETQ. The CDR3 length is 15 residues. CDR3 sequence reads: CASSLIFGQGDEQYF. The CDR3 DNA is TGCGCCAGCAGCTTGATCTTTGGACAGGGTGACGAGCAGTACTTC.

The chain has TRBV4-1 and TRBJ1-1, with TRBD1 as a possible D gene (6 bases). The CDR3 extends over 15 amino acids. The germline CDR1 and CDR2 sequences are MGHRA and YSYEKL. Between the trimmed V and J ends, which lost 0 bases and 2 bases, there was a span of 10 bases. The CDR3 region has the DNA TGCGCCAGCAGCCAAGAGACAGGACTCAACACTGAAGCTTTCTTT. It yields the protein CASSQETGLNTEAFF.

The genes are TRBV19 and TRBJ2-5; D gene unclear. Germline-derived CDR1 and CDR2 are LNHDA and SQIVND (reference sequence). V lost 3 bases, J lost 2 bases, and 7 bases lay in between. This CDR3 is built from 13 residues. In DNA, the CDR3 is TGTGCCAGTAGTATGACCAGGCAAGAGACCCAGTACTTC. Residues: CASSMTRQETQYF.

This chain joins TRBV19 and TRBJ2-1; D is uncertain. V gave up 4 bases and J gave up 0 bases, with 4 bases separating them. CDR1 and CDR2 (germline): LNHDA, SQIVND (reference sequence). The CDR3 length is 13 residues. CDR3 residues: CASSSRSYNEQFF. The CDR3 region has the DNA TGTGCCAGTAGTAGTCGCTCCTACAATGAGCAGTTCTTC. Full variable domain (missing parts from reference TRBV19 and TRBJ2-1): DGGITQSPKYLFRKEGQNVTLSCEQNLNHDAMYWYRQDPGQGLRLIYYSQIVNDFQKGDIAEGYSVSREKKESFPLTVTSAQKNPTAFYLCASSSRSYNEQFFGPGTRLTVL.

In nucleotides, the CDR3 is TGTGCTAGTGGTTTGTCCCGCCTAGAGAGCTACACCTTC. Protein sequence: CASGLSRLESYTF. The gene calls are TRBV12-5 and TRBJ1-2; D gene ambiguous. Germline CDR1 LGHNT, CDR2 FRNRAP. This CDR3 region has 13 residues. V lost 2 bases to trimming and J lost 9 bases, with 13 bases between them.

The chain is built from TRBV11-3 and TRBJ1-5, with TRBD1 matching 9 bases. The germline CDR1 and CDR2 sequences are SGHNT and YENEEA. The V and J ends lost 0 bases and 3 bases, in that order; junction bases with no gene match: 9. CDR3 length: 18 amino acids. The CDR3 nucleotides are TGTGCCAGCAGCTTAGATCCGGGACAGGGCCTCTTCAATCAGCCCCAGCATTTT. Amino acids: CASSLDPGQGLFNQPQHF.

V gene TRBV11-3 combines with J gene TRBJ2-7; 11 bases agree with TRBD1. CDR1 and CDR2 (germline): SGHNT, YENEEA. The CDR3 sequence is 17 residues long. Trimming removed 5 bases from V and 0 bases from J; junction bases left unmatched: 9. The CDR3 DNA reads as TGTGCCAGCAGCCCCGGGACAGGGGGGCCGAGCTCCTACGAGCAGTACTTC. This encodes CASSPGTGGPSSYEQYF.

This chain uses TRBV5-3 with TRBJ1-5; 10 bases map to TRBD1. TRBV5-3 is assigned to the ORF class and has an uncertain function. CDR3 size: 16 residues. V lost 4 bases to trimming and J lost 3 bases; unmatched junction nucleotides: 7. Here the CDR3 reads CARSRTGGIYNQPQHF. For the CDR3, the DNA is TGTGCCAGAAGCCGGACAGGGGGAATCTACAATCAGCCCCAGCATTTT.

The chain combines TRBV6-1 with TRBJ2-1, with D perhaps TRBD2 (6 bases). V gave up 1 base and J gave up 3 bases, with 10 bases separating them. The CDR3 sequence is 15 residues long. Germline V CDR1 and CDR2: MNHNS, SASEGT. DNA for the CDR3: TGTGCCAGCAGTGAAGGGATAGCGGACTACAATGAGCAGTTCTTC. It translates to CASSEGIADYNEQFF.

The gene calls are TRBV11-2 and TRBJ2-4; TRBD2 matches 9 bases. Germline V CDR1 and CDR2: SGHAT, FQNNGV. CDR3 size: 20 residues. The ends lost 0 bases at V and 0 bases at J; junction bases unmatched: 12. The CDR3 sequence: CASSLDRSSGILQAKNIQYF. The CDR3 region has the DNA TGTGCCAGCAGCTTAGATAGGTCTAGCGGGATCCTTCAAGCCAAAAACATTCAGTACTTC. The variable domain in full, with the rest retrieved from reference TRBV11-2 and TRBJ2-4, is EAGVAQSPRYKIIEKRQSVAFWCNPISGHATLYWYQQILGQGPKLLIQFQNNGVVDDSQLPKDRFSAERLKGVDSTLKIQPAKLEDSAVYLCASSLDRSSGILQAKNIQYFGAGTRLSVL.

V usage is TRBV28 and J usage is TRBJ2-1, with D maybe TRBD1 (5 bases). Germline V gene data show CDR1 as MDHEN and CDR2 as SYDVKM. V shed 7 bases and J shed 3 bases, with 16 bases lying between them. CDR3 length: 15 amino acids. In DNA form, the CDR3 reads TGTGCCAGCACCGTATCCGACAGCTACTACAATGAGCAGTTCTTC. This translates into CASTVSDSYYNEQFF.

This chain uses TRBV9 with TRBJ1-1; D gene uncertain. The CDR3 is made up of 14 amino acids. Trimming left V 0 bases short and J 12 bases short, with 18 bases between. Germline V gives CDR1 SGDLS, CDR2 YYNGEE. CDR3 in DNA: TGTGCCAGCAGCGTAGGCGAGGGTGAGGGTTGGACTTTCTTT. As protein: CASSVGEGEGWTFF.

The chain couples TRBV4-1 to TRBJ2-1; D possibly corresponds to TRBD2 (6 bases). Germline lookup yields CDR1 MGHRA and CDR2 YSYEKL. This CDR3 region has 17 residues. Trimming took 0 bases from V and 0 from J, leaving 12 bases between them. The CDR3 region has the DNA TGCGCCAGCAGCCAAGATGAGGCGGGACGCTCCTACAATGAGCAGTTCTTC. It encodes CASSQDEAGRSYNEQFF.

The CDR3 is CASSHSYFSEQYF. CDR3 DNA: TGCGCCAGCAGCCACAGCTATTTTTCCGAGCAGTACTTC. The V call is TRBV10-1, the J call TRBJ2-7; D is ambiguous. The V gene's germline CDR1 is WNHNN and CDR2 SYGVQD (reference sequence). The CDR3 length is 13 residues. Trimming left V 6 bases short and J 6 bases short, with 15 bases between.

The chain is built from TRBV6-1 and TRBJ1-1; tentatively, D is TRBD1 (6 bases). CDR3 length equals 18 residues. Trimming removed 0 bases from V and 2 bases from J, with 19 bases in between. Germline values: CDR1 MNHNS, CDR2 SASEGT. The CDR3 loop is CASSEAGARPKANTEAFF. The CDR3, as DNA: TGTGCCAGCAGTGAAGCGGGGGCAAGGCCCAAGGCTAACACTGAAGCTTTCTTT.

The V gene is TRBV7-9, the J gene TRBJ2-7, with 8 bases aligning to TRBD2. Germline V lookup: CDR1 SEHNR, CDR2 FQNEAQ (reference sequence). This CDR3 region has 16 residues. V was pared by 3 bases and J by 4 bases, with 11 bases of the junction left unmatched. The CDR3 nucleotides are TGTGCCAGCAGCTTCGGCGGGGGGTTCGAGAGGTACGAGCAGTACTTC. Translating gives CASSFGGGFERYEQYF.

CDR3 amino acids: CASSLAQGAEQYF. CDR3 DNA: TGTGCCAGCAGCTTAGCGCAGGGGGCCGAGCAGTACTTC. This chain uses TRBV7-8 with TRBJ2-7; 8 bases line up with TRBD1. Losses at the gene ends were 0 bases for V and 6 bases for J; bases not matched to a gene: 1. The CDR3 totals 13 residues. Looked up from germline, CDR1 is SGHVS and CDR2 is FQNEAQ. Based on the CDR3 plus reference TRBV7-8 and TRBJ2-7, the full variable domain is GAGVSQSPRYKVAKRGQDVALRCDPISGHVSLFWYQQALGQGPEFLTYFQNEAQLDKSGLPSDRFFAERPEGSVSTLKIQRTQQEDSAVYLCASSLAQGAEQYFGPGTRLTVT.